This entry describes one T cell receptor beta chain. This CDR3 has 11 residues. The V end was cut by 1 base, the J end by 9 bases, with 4 bases between. The germline V gene has CDR1 SGHVS and CDR2 FNYEAQ. This sample is part of a study of cytomegalovirus exposure and HLA in healthy donors. Study-level information: There were approximately 85 million unique TCRs (from HLA-typed donors) in an early data release.

The PCR employed 60 Vbeta primers together with 13 Jbeta primers. Assay used: immunoSEQ multiplex PCR; TCRdb lists only in-frame clones, some missing. The sample has fewer than 150,000 clones; 70% to 85% are singletons. The TCR comes from a middle-aged man in good health and CMV-seropositive. The chain carries TRBV7-6 and TRBJ2-1; D remains ambiguous. The material sequenced was PBMCs. In DNA, the CDR3 is TGTGCCAGCAGCTTAGGGCCTGAGCAGTTCTTC. This gives the protein CASSLGPEQFF.